Listed here is a single T cell receptor (beta chain). This entry belongs to a study of CD8 T cells in Susac syndrome. This CDR3 contains 14 residues. V shed 0 bases and J shed 2 bases, with 7 bases lying between them. Looked up from germline, CDR1 is MNHNS and CDR2 is SASEGT. Sequencing of TCR beta, carried out with a high-throughput approach, was applied to CD8+ and CD4+ T cells from the blood. It was negative isolation that provided the CD8+ and CD4+ T cells, whereas TEMRA cells were enriched by FACS. RNA amounts of roughly 0.5 to 1 ug underwent reverse transcription with random hexamers. TCR beta CDR3 was amplified by immunoSEQ covering 54 Vbeta and 13 Jbeta. TCRdb fed the immunoSEQ multiplex PCR reads into MiXCR, producing one record per CDR3 protein. The data show 200,000 to 250,000 distinct CDR3 sequences, roughly 96% seen once.

This chain links TRBV6-1 with TRBJ1-2, with D unclear. Sequenced material: CD4+ T cells from PBMCs. This receptor was obtained from a human donor with multiple sclerosis. The CDR3 DNA follows: TGTGCCAGCAGTGAAGCGGGCGACAACTATGGCTACACCTTC. This encodes CASSEAGDNYGYTF.